These 3 T cell receptor beta chains were sequenced from one sample in a study of response to subunit inactivated influenza vaccine. TCRdb called the RT-PCR reads again in MiXCR, with one record for every CDR3 protein. Of about 570,000 distinct CDR3 sequences in the sample, 10% to 12% were seen once. These data were also filed under a second study, of T cells expressing NK-cell markers. That paper adds: UMI-tagged 5'RACE template switching yielded the TCR beta cDNA.

This sample comprised PBMCs from blood, obtained on the day of vaccination. These receptor sequences come from a middle-aged man who received an inactivated influenza vaccine.

In this sample, this clonotype turned up a few times. The J gene is TRBJ2-2, the V gene TRBV29-1; D tentatively fits TRBD1 or TRBD2 (5 bases each). Trimming stripped 3 bases from V and 3 bases from J, with 11 bases between. From germline, CDR1 is SQVTM and CDR2 ANQGSEA. The CDR3 loop spans 14 amino acids. The CDR3 is CSVEGTVDTGELFF. CDR3 DNA: TGCAGCGTTGAGGGGACGGTAGACACCGGGGAGCTGTTTTTT.

The genes are TRBV10-3 and TRBJ2-1; 8 bases fit TRBD1. With V trimmed by 2 bases and J by 1 base, 7 bases remained unmatched. This CDR3 is 17 amino acids long. Germline lookup yields CDR1 ENHRY and CDR2 SYGVKD. CDR3 residues: CAISEGQGWGSYNEQFF. DNA for the CDR3: TGTGCCATCAGTGAGGGACAGGGCTGGGGGTCCTACAATGAGCAGTTCTTC.

In its sample, this clonotype was seen many times. This chain connects TRBV7-8 to TRBJ1-2; D remains unclear. From germline, CDR1 is SGHVS and CDR2 FQNEAQ. The CDR3 loop spans 16 amino acids. The ends were cut back, 4 bases at V and 1 base at J, with 16 bases in the middle. The CDR3 protein is CASSSPRESLNYGYTF. The CDR3 nucleotides are TGTGCCAGCAGCTCGCCCAGAGAGTCCCTTAACTATGGCTACACCTTC.